The 20 T cell receptor beta chains given below trace back to one sample, sequenced in a study of human T cells and chemical hapten exposure. TCRdb passed the RACE reads through MiXCR, listing each CDR3 protein once. Of about 400,000 distinct CDR3 sequences listed, under 6.5% were seen once; the top ten hold around 6%. Time point reported: patch test 2, 6 weeks after DPC sensitization. The treatment: therapeutic diphenylcyclopropenone sensitization with weekly scalp DPC. The specimen comprised whole blood, sampled in connection with sensitization to the hapten diphenylcyclopropenone (DPC). Every receptor here comes from a woman aged 18-30 years with alopecia areata. Some clones in this sample may be carry-over from other donors' samples.

The chain joins TRBV20-1 to TRBJ2-7; D might be TRBD1 or TRBD2, each matching 6 bases. V lost 3 bases, J lost 7 bases, and 16 bases lay in between. The CDR3 is 13 amino acids. Germline V gene data show CDR1 as DFQATT and CDR2 as SNEGSKA (reference sequence). The CDR3 is CSARGGPLREQYF. The CDR3 DNA sequence: TGCAGTGCTAGGGGGGGCCCACTACGGGAGCAGTACTTC.

This clonotype was recorded a few times. The rearrangement uses TRBV6-5 and TRBJ1-2, with a weak D call TRBD1 (5 bases). The V and J ends lost 2 bases and 6 bases respectively, with 10 bases between them. The CDR3 consists of 13 residues. Germline V gives CDR1 MNHEY, CDR2 SVGAGI. The CDR3 is CASSYGGMDGYTF. The CDR3 nucleotides read TGTGCCAGCAGTTACGGGGGGATGGATGGCTACACCTTC.

This clonotype has more than one count but fewer than ten. The V gene is TRBV6-5, the J gene TRBJ2-7; D is possibly TRBD1 (7 bases). This CDR3 contains 15 residues. V gave up 2 bases and J gave up 4 bases, with 15 bases separating them. The V gene's germline CDR1 is MNHEY and CDR2 SVGAGI. The CDR3 nucleotides are TGTGCCAGCAGTTACGGCGGGACAGTCCGGTACGAGCAGTACTTC. Translation: CASSYGGTVRYEQYF.

This sequence joins TRBV20-1 and TRBJ2-7, with TRBD1 matching over 9 bases. Trimming at V came to 6 bases and at J to 7 bases, leaving 7 bases not matched to a gene. CDR1 and CDR2 from the germline V gene are DFQATT and SNEGSKA (reference sequence). The length of the CDR3 is 12 residues. CDR3 in amino acids: CSAQQGAGEQYF. CDR3 bases: TGCAGTGCACAACAGGGGGCGGGAGAGCAGTACTTC.

This clonotype was seen a handful of times. The chain combines TRBV5-4 with TRBJ1-2; maybe TRBD1 (6 bases). The germline V gene encodes CDR1 SGHNT and CDR2 YYREEE (reference sequence). This CDR3 is built from 15 residues. Trimming left V 4 bases short and J 6 bases short, with 19 bases between. The CDR3, as DNA: TGTGCCAGCAGCCACAGGACAGCCTCTTTTGATGGCTACACCTTC. The encoded protein is CASSHRTASFDGYTF. Complete variable domain (other parts from reference TRBV5-4 and TRBJ1-2): ETGVTQSPTHLIKTRGQQVTLRCSSQSGHNTVSWYQQALGQGPQFIFQYYREEENGRGNFPPRFSGLQFPNYSSELNVNALELDDSALYLCASSHRTASFDGYTFGSGTRLTVV.

J is TRBJ1-2 and V is TRBV18; D ambiguous. The V gene lost 2 bases and the J gene lost 3 bases, with 13 bases spanning the gap. The CDR3 runs to 15 residues. The germline gives CDR1 KGHSH, CDR2 LQKENI. DNA for the CDR3: TGTGCCAGCTCACCAGGTCCAGCCCTGGACTATGGCTACACCTTC. It translates to CASSPGPALDYGYTF. Supplemented by reference TRBV18 and TRBJ1-2, the full variable domain reads NAGVMQNPRHLVRRRGQEARLRCSPMKGHSHVYWYRQLPEEGLKFMVYLQKENIIDESGMPKERFSAEFPKEGPSILRIQQVVRGDSAAYFCASSPGPALDYGYTFGSGTRLTVV.

This clonotype turned up a few times. CDR3 DNA sequence: TGTGCCAGCAGCCCCCAAGGACAGGGGGAGCAGTACTTC. It translates to CASSPQGQGEQYF. The V call is TRBV12-3 or TRBV12-4, the J call TRBJ2-7, with TRBD1 matching 9 bases. The V gene end was trimmed by 6 bases and the J gene end by 7 bases; junction bases not matched to a gene: 7. The CDR3 sequence is 13 residues long.

This clonotype occurred a few times. V and J are TRBV28 and TRBJ2-7; D not certain. The CDR3 runs to 14 residues. The germline V gene has CDR1 MDHEN and CDR2 SYDVKM. Trimming removed 3 bases from V and 2 bases from J, with 11 bases in between. The CDR3 spells CASSFGRTTYEQYF. DNA for the CDR3: TGTGCCAGCAGTTTTGGCAGAACTACCTACGAGCAGTACTTC.

The chain couples TRBV6-4 to TRBJ2-7, with 13 positions matching TRBD2. The V and J ends lost 6 bases and 7 bases, in that order; junction bases with no gene match: 9. The length of the CDR3 is 15 residues. Germline CDR1 and CDR2: MRHNA and SNTAGT. CDR3 amino acids: CASSIGTSGVWEQYF. In DNA form, the CDR3 reads TGTGCCAGCAGCATTGGGACTAGCGGGGTCTGGGAGCAGTACTTC.

V gene TRBV5-1 combines with J gene TRBJ1-1; tentatively, D is TRBD1 (5 bases). V shed 5 bases and J shed 5 bases, with 13 bases lying between them. Germline values: CDR1 SGHRS, CDR2 YFSETQ. This CDR3 is built from 13 residues. The CDR3 region has the DNA TGCGCCAGCAGAAAAGGGACTGATACTGAAGCTTTCTTT. It is translated as CASRKGTDTEAFF.

This clonotype was picked up many times. The chain combines TRBV20-1 with TRBJ1-2; D gene unclear. Trimming shortened V by 6 bases and J by 5 bases, and 22 bases separated the two germline ends. Germline V lookup: CDR1 DFQATT, CDR2 SNEGSKA (reference sequence). The CDR3 extends over 15 amino acids. DNA for the CDR3: TGCAGTGCCCCCGCCACCGGGAGTGTAGGTTATGGCTACACCTTC. It translates to CSAPATGSVGYGYTF.

This clonotype was recorded at least ten times. The chain links TRBV6-2 or TRBV6-3 to TRBJ1-2; D remains unclear. Germline-derived CDR1 and CDR2 are MNHEY and SVGEGT. The CDR3 sequence is 14 residues long. V lost 8 bases and J 5 bases, leaving 18 bases between the germline ends. DNA for the CDR3: TGTGCCAGCGCCTCCGTGGCGCTTATATATGGCTACACCTTC. Its translation is CASASVALIYGYTF.

This CDR3 reads CASSEDSLEEAFF. The CDR3 nucleotides read TGTGCCAGCAGCGAAGACAGTCTCGAGGAAGCTTTCTTT. This rearrangement joins TRBV13 to TRBJ1-1, with D perhaps TRBD1 (5 bases). Germline CDR1 reads PRHDT; CDR2 reads FYEKMQ (reference sequence). Trimming stripped 5 bases from V and 8 bases from J, with 15 bases between. The CDR3 spans 13 residues.

This clonotype was found a few times. The gene calls are TRBV5-1 and TRBJ2-1, with 7 bases identical to TRBD2. V gave up 3 bases and J gave up 4 bases; unmatched junction bases: 7. Germline V gene lookup returns CDR1 SGHRS and CDR2 YFSETQ. The length of the CDR3 is 15 residues. CDR3 DNA: TGCGCCAGCAGCTCTTCGGGGGGAGGGTACAATGAGCAGTTCTTC. Residues: CASSSSGGGYNEQFF. The whole variable domain, filled in from reference TRBV5-1 and TRBJ2-1, reads KAGVTQTPRYLIKTRGQQVTLSCSPISGHRSVSWYQQTPGQGLQFLFEYFSETQRNKGNFPGRFSGRQFSNSRSEMNVSTLELGDSALYLCASSSSGGGYNEQFFGPGTRLTVL.

This clonotype has a count of ten or more. This chain uses TRBV4-3 with TRBJ2-2; D is unclear. V dropped 4 bases and J dropped 3 bases, with 6 bases sitting between them. Germline V lookup: CDR1 LGHNA, CDR2 YSLEER. The CDR3 length is 13 residues. CDR3 protein: CASSLTYTGELFF. In nucleotides, the CDR3 is TGCGCCAGCAGCCTAACTTACACCGGGGAGCTGTTTTTT.

The rearrangement links TRBV7-2 to TRBJ2-3; D is possibly TRBD2 (5 bases). Germline V gives CDR1 SGHTA, CDR2 FQGNSA. CDR3 size: 13 residues. The germline V and J ends were trimmed by 6 bases and 8 bases, with 15 bases remaining between them. The DNA of the CDR3 is TGTGCCAGCAGGAACGACTATTTTGCTACGCAGTATTTT. Translated: CASRNDYFATQYF.

This clonotype came up many times. V and J are TRBV20-1 and TRBJ2-1, with 7 bases fitting TRBD2. CDR1 and CDR2 from the germline V gene are DFQATT and SNEGSKA (reference sequence). The CDR3 loop spans 16 amino acids. The V gene end was trimmed by 3 bases and the J gene end by 4 bases; junction bases not matched to a gene: 12. The DNA for the CDR3 is TGCAGTGCTAGCCGGGCGGGGGAGCGACGATACAATGAGCAGTTCTTC. As protein: CSASRAGERRYNEQFF.

This clonotype appeared many times. The chain has TRBV6-5 and TRBJ1-6, with D uncertain. CDR3 length: 16 amino acids. V lost 5 bases and J 3 bases, leaving 14 bases between the germline ends. Germline-derived CDR1 and CDR2 are MNHEY and SVGAGI. CDR3 nucleotide sequence: TGTGCCAGCAGTGGGCTCCGAATCGGCTATAATTCACCCCTCCACTTT. Translated: CASSGLRIGYNSPLHF.

In its sample, this clonotype was seen a few times. This chain connects TRBV7-6 to TRBJ2-7; 10 bases are a match to TRBD2. Germline CDR1 is SGHVS and CDR2 is FNYEAQ. Trimming took 5 bases from V and 0 from J; bases not matched to a gene: 10. The CDR3 totals 17 residues. DNA for the CDR3: TGTGCCAGCAGCCTCCGTACTAGCGGGATTAGCTCCTACGAGCAGTACTTC. Its protein product is CASSLRTSGISSYEQYF.

The genes are TRBV25-1 and TRBJ2-3; D gene uncertain. V lost 5 bases and J lost 5, with 8 bases in between. Germline CDR1 is MGHDK and CDR2 is SYGVNS. The CDR3 is 12 amino acids. This chain's CDR3 is CASSPKGDTQYF. Written as DNA, the CDR3 is TGTGCCAGCAGTCCCAAGGGAGATACGCAGTATTTT.